The subject of this entry is one T cell receptor beta chain. One base away lies a much larger clone, so this may be a sequencing read error. TCRdb's table, derived via immunoSEQ multiplex PCR, lists solely in-frame clones and lacks some. Among 170,000 or so clones listed, 65% to 70% were seen once. This CDR3 is built from 13 residues. Germline-derived CDR1 and CDR2 are KGHSH and LQKENI. V lost 0 bases, J lost 4 bases, and 6 bases lay in between. This record belongs to a study of shared clonotypes between healthy human individuals. Sequenced material: memory CD4+ T cells sorted from blood. Subset denoted: CD45RA-negative fraction. The source of this sequence is a man aged 30 to 45 in good health. The rearrangement links TRBV18 to TRBJ1-1; possible D gene TRBD1, 5 bases. This CDR3 is CASSPPGGTEAFF. The CDR3 nucleotides read TGTGCCAGCTCACCACCCGGGGGCACTGAAGCTTTCTTT.